One sample yielded the 2 T cell receptor beta chains listed below, sequenced in a study of CD8+CD57+ T cells in acquired aplastic anemia (dated by TCRdb to about 2018). Instrument on record: Illumina HiSeq 2000. Genomic DNA was used as template for profiling of TCR beta VDJ combinations and CDR3 sequences. TCRdb reran the public reads through fastp at Q25 and MiXCR, keeping productive beta chains. For every CDR3 protein sequence, its rows merge into one entry that carries the most common genes and DNA. A total of roughly 200,000 distinct CDR3 sequences appear in this sample, 60% to 65% of them only once. The ten largest clones represent 25% to 30% of the sample. Input material: sorted CD4+, CD8+, or CD8+CD57+ T cells (not recorded which) from PBMCs. Source of these receptors: a human donor in good health.

The rearrangement uses TRBV20-1 and TRBJ2-5; D may be TRBD1 (6 bases). The V and J ends lost 3 bases and 5 bases respectively, with 16 bases between them. The CDR3 is 14 amino acids. From germline, CDR1 is DFQATT and CDR2 SNEGSKA (reference sequence). This CDR3 reads CSARSGVTPETQYF. DNA for the CDR3: TGCAGTGCTAGGTCAGGGGTGACCCCGGAGACCCAGTACTTC.

This clonotype came up many times. DNA for the CDR3: TGTGCCAGCAGTGACGACGGAGGGGGCACAGATACGCAGTATTTT. It yields the protein CASSDDGGGTDTQYF. The rearrangement joins TRBV6-4 to TRBJ2-3; D is perhaps TRBD2 (6 bases). The CDR3 length is 15 residues. The germline CDR1 and CDR2 sequences are MRHNA and SNTAGT. With 2 bases removed from V and 1 base from J, the gap between germline ends came to 10 bases.